This T cell receptor beta chain was recorded in a study of shared clonotypes between healthy human individuals. Whole-study findings and limits: Shared across a few donors were about 4.8% of the naive CD4 clonotypes. Larger estimated richness was generally seen in naive subsets than in memory subsets.

This CDR3 spans 16 amino acids. Germline V gene lookup returns CDR1 SQVTM and CDR2 ANQGSEA. In regard to this clone: The antigen is undetermined.

Method: immunoSEQ multiplex PCR; TCRdb's copy keeps in-frame clones and lacks some. The data show some 2,400,000 clones, more than 90% seen once. The genes are TRBV29-1 and TRBJ1-1; 7 positions match TRBD1. This TCR was sampled from a man between 18 and 35 years old in good health. Specimen: naive CD4+ T cells sorted from blood. The subset is: CD45RA+ positively selected. The CDR3 DNA is TGCAGTTCCGGCCGACAGGGCGAGATACCAAACACTGAAGCTTTCTTT. It is translated as CSSGRQGEIPNTEAFF.